The 17 T cell receptor beta chains reported below all come from one sample, sequenced in a study of CD8 T cells in Susac syndrome (dated by TCRdb to between 2018 and 2020). Library construction relied on the immunoSEQ multiplex PCR assay. RNA was extracted using the RNeasy kit, and about 0.5 to 1 ug of the RNA was reverse transcribed with random hexamers. TCRdb trimmed public reads at Q25 via fastp, called clones via MiXCR and kept in-frame beta chains. Rows with a matching CDR3 protein are joined into one entry that keeps the most common DNA and genes. The sample table shows 250,000 to 350,000 distinct CDR3 sequences, and about 91% are seen once. In total, the top ten clones hold approximately 0.065% of the sample. Material for sequencing was CD4+ T cells from PBMCs. The receptors were gathered from a human donor with multiple sclerosis.

This chain links TRBV7-2 with TRBJ2-4; TRBD2 might be the D (5 bases). The germline V and J ends were trimmed by 5 bases and 6 bases, with 14 bases remaining between them. This CDR3 has 14 amino acids. Germline V lookup: CDR1 SGHTA, CDR2 FQGNSA. The CDR3 reads CASSIGPSGNIQYF. CDR3 nucleotide sequence: TGTGCCAGCAGCATCGGTCCCAGCGGAAACATTCAGTACTTC.

This chain uses TRBV20-1 with TRBJ2-6; tentative D call: TRBD1 (6 bases). The CDR3 contains 16 residues. Germline CDR1 reads DFQATT; CDR2 reads SNEGSKA (reference sequence). V shed 8 bases and J shed 0 bases, with 17 bases lying between them. The CDR3 sequence is CSWGPDDLSGANVLTF. The CDR3 nucleotides read TGCAGTTGGGGGCCCGACGACCTCTCTGGGGCCAACGTCCTGACTTTC.

A note on this clonotype: One end of the junction is discordant with germline, which a read error may explain. The chain recombines TRBV3-1 with TRBJ1-1; no reliable D call. CDR1 and CDR2 (germline): LGHDT, YNNKEL (reference sequence). The CDR3 spans 14 residues. CDR3 in amino acids: CANSRLAGNTEAFF. CDR3 coding DNA: TGTGCCAACAGCCGCCTGGCCGGCAACACTGAAGCTTTCTTT.

The genes are TRBV3-1 and TRBJ2-3; 7 bases are shared with TRBD1. J gave up 4 bases and V 4 bases, and 5 bases lay outside the gene matches. Germline-derived CDR1 and CDR2 are LGHDT and YNNKEL (reference sequence). The CDR3 spans 14 residues. The CDR3: CASSPRTGPDTQYF. CDR3 sequence (DNA): TGTGCCAGCAGCCCGCGGACAGGCCCAGATACGCAGTATTTT.

J is TRBJ2-5 and V is TRBV4-1, with D unresolved. V gave up 1 base and J gave up 6 bases, with 12 bases separating them. The CDR3 has 14 residues. From germline, CDR1 is MGHRA and CDR2 YSYEKL. In DNA, the CDR3 is TGCGCCAGCAGCCAAGCAATATCCCTCCAGACCCAGTACTTC. This encodes CASSQAISLQTQYF.

This chain connects TRBV6-1 to TRBJ1-5; D is possibly TRBD1 (5 bases). Looked up from germline, CDR1 is MNHNS and CDR2 is SASEGT. The CDR3 runs 14 residues. V was clipped by 0 bases and J by 11 bases, with 14 bases between them. CDR3 nucleotides: TGTGCCAGCAGTGAAGCAGGGGCGGTAGAAGCCCAGCATTTT. It yields the protein CASSEAGAVEAQHF.

This clonotype was detected only once. The chain carries TRBV7-2 and TRBJ2-7; the D gene could be TRBD1 or TRBD2 (5 bases each). V lost 3 bases to trimming and J lost 4 bases, with 16 bases between them. In germline, CDR1 is SGHTA, CDR2 FQGNSA. The CDR3 has 15 residues. CDR3 nucleotide sequence: TGTGCCAGCAGCTTCAATGGGGGAGAGAGGTACGAGCAGTACTTC. Residues: CASSFNGGERYEQYF.

The chain employs TRBV29-1 and TRBJ2-1, with D perhaps matching TRBD2 (6 bases). Germline V gene lookup returns CDR1 SQVTM and CDR2 ANQGSEA. The V end lost 4 bases, the J end lost 9 bases, and 10 bases lay between the germline ends. The CDR3 contains 11 residues. CDR3 nucleotide sequence: TGCAGCGTTGGAGAGGGAGGTGAGCAGTTCTTC. As protein: CSVGEGGEQFF.

The genes are TRBV24-1 and TRBJ2-3, with a tentative D call TRBD1 (5 bases). The CDR3 totals 15 residues. The germline V gene has CDR1 KGHDR and CDR2 SFDVKD. Trimming removed 5 bases from V and 4 bases from J, with 15 bases in between. The CDR3 DNA reads as TGTGCCACCAGTGCTATGGGGCGCTGGGCAGATACGCAGTATTTT. This gives the protein CATSAMGRWADTQYF.

The genes are TRBV2 and TRBJ2-6; D is unresolved. The germline V and J ends were trimmed by 4 bases and 2 bases, with 6 bases remaining between them. Germline V gives CDR1 SNHLY, CDR2 FYNNEI. CDR3 size: 14 residues. The CDR3 DNA sequence: TGTGCCAGCAGTGTGGATCCTGGGGCCAACGTCCTGACTTTC. Translation gives CASSVDPGANVLTF.

This clonotype appeared once. The chain is built from TRBV6-6 and TRBJ2-5, with unresolved D. This CDR3 spans 12 amino acids. Trimming left V 2 bases short and J 3 bases short, with 4 bases between. CDR1 is MNHNY and CDR2 is SVGAGI in the germline V gene (reference sequence). The CDR3, as DNA: TGTGCCAGCAGTTACCCCAAAGAGACCCAGTACTTC. Protein: CASSYPKETQYF.

Regarding this clonotype: The junction and the germline gene differ at one end; a read error may be behind it. The chain combines TRBV4-3 with TRBJ2-6; D possibly corresponds to TRBD1 (5 bases). The CDR3 totals 19 residues. The germline V gene encodes CDR1 LGHNA and CDR2 YSLEER. CDR3 sequence (DNA): TGCGCCAGCAGCCCGTCGACAGCTCTTACTTTCTCTGGGGCCAACGTCCCGACTTTC. Protein sequence: CASSPSTALTFSGANVPTF.

This chain links TRBV25-1 with TRBJ1-2, with D possibly being TRBD1 (5 bases). The CDR3 has 15 amino acids. Trimming left V 3 bases short and J 6 bases short, with 17 bases between. Per the germline V gene, CDR1 is MGHDK and CDR2 is SYGVNS. In nucleotides, the CDR3 is TGTGCCAGCAGTGAGTTCGACAGTGGCGAGCATGGCTACACCTTC. Its translation is CASSEFDSGEHGYTF.

The V call is TRBV5-1, the J call TRBJ1-4; D unclear. The V gene's germline CDR1 is SGHRS and CDR2 YFSETQ. The germline V and J ends were trimmed by 4 bases and 0 bases, with 13 bases remaining between them. The CDR3 totals 16 residues. Here the CDR3 reads CASSPSPSPTNEKLFF. CDR3 sequence (DNA): TGCGCCAGCAGCCCAAGCCCTTCCCCAACTAATGAAAAACTGTTTTTT.

This chain links TRBV12-3 or TRBV12-4 with TRBJ1-1; maybe TRBD1 (5 bases). V was shortened by 5 bases and J by 10 bases, with 14 bases between the two germline ends. This CDR3 spans 12 amino acids. Written as DNA, the CDR3 is TGTGCCAGCAGTACTCCAGGGTTACGAGCTTTCTTT. Translating gives CASSTPGLRAFF.

V is TRBV6-5 and J is TRBJ2-7; 8 nucleotides line up with TRBD1. Germline trimming cut 6 bases from V and 1 base from J; bases unmatched to any gene: 8. The CDR3 has 15 residues. Germline loops: CDR1 MNHEY, CDR2 SVGAGI. The CDR3 loop is CASSRSGQGSYEQYF. The CDR3 nucleotides are TGTGCCAGCAGCCGAAGCGGACAGGGATCCTACGAGCAGTACTTC.

The chain employs TRBV19 and TRBJ2-2; D remains ambiguous. This CDR3 is 15 amino acids long. Germline values: CDR1 LNHDA, CDR2 SQIVND (reference sequence). V was trimmed by 3 bases and J by 1 base, leaving 9 bases between them. The CDR3 nucleotides are TGTGCCAGTAGTATTCGCGGCGGGAACACCGGGGAGCTGTTTTTT. Amino acid sequence: CASSIRGGNTGELFF.